This T cell receptor (beta chain) was sequenced for a study of T cells in Graves' hyperthyroidism and ophthalmopathy. Study-level findings and limits: Ophthalmopathy and stable hyperthyroidism were separated by a 13 V-J model.

This clonotype has at least ten counts. The target antigen is unknown. Amplification targeted TCR beta CDR3 regions from RNA transcripts. The primer set for the first-round RT-PCR of the TCR CDR3 was HTBI. TCRdb re-analysed the multiplex PCR reads in MiXCR, keeping a single row per CDR3 protein. Among about 400,000 distinct CDR3 sequences listed, about 15% were seen once. This TCR came from a woman aged 25 to 39 with Graves' hyperthyroidism. The sequenced material came from blood.

The CDR3 here is CASNGDGGHQPQHF. CDR3 sequence (DNA): TGTGCCAGCAATGGCGACGGGGGGCATCAGCCCCAGCATTTT. The chain has TRBV2 and TRBJ1-5, with D perhaps TRBD1 (6 bases). The V end was cut by 7 bases, the J end by 5 bases, with 15 bases between. The length of the CDR3 is 14 residues. Per germline, CDR1 SNHLY and CDR2 FYNNEI.